This TCR beta chain was recorded in a study of OX40 agonist ivuxolimab in advanced cancers. Background on the study: Patients were 82.7% male with ages roughly 20 to 90, mean approximately 62.

This CDR3 is built from 14 residues. The V and J ends lost 6 bases and 3 bases, in that order; junction bases with no gene match: 6. Germline loops: CDR1 SNHLY, CDR2 FYNNEI. The repertoire was sequenced with immunoSEQ multiplex PCR; TCRdb's copy has only in-frame clones and lacks some. Of roughly 91,000 clones listed, 70% to 90% are singletons. Source: CD4+ or CD8+ T cells sorted from blood, taken in a trial of the OX40 agonist ivuxolimab. The receptor's source is an adult with an advanced solid tumor such as melanoma, head and neck, liver or kidney cancer. The gene calls are TRBV2 and TRBJ2-3, with 7 bases identical to TRBD1. The DNA of the CDR3 is TGTGCCAGCAGCGGGACAGTCTCAACAGATACGCAGTATTTT. As protein: CASSGTVSTDTQYF. Filled out from reference TRBV2 and TRBJ2-3, the complete variable domain reads EPEVTQTPSHQVTQMGQEVILRCVPISNHLYFYWYRQILGQKVEFLVSFYNNEISEKSEIFDDQFSVERPDGSNFTLKIRSTKLEDSAMYFCASSGTVSTDTQYFGPGTRLTVL.